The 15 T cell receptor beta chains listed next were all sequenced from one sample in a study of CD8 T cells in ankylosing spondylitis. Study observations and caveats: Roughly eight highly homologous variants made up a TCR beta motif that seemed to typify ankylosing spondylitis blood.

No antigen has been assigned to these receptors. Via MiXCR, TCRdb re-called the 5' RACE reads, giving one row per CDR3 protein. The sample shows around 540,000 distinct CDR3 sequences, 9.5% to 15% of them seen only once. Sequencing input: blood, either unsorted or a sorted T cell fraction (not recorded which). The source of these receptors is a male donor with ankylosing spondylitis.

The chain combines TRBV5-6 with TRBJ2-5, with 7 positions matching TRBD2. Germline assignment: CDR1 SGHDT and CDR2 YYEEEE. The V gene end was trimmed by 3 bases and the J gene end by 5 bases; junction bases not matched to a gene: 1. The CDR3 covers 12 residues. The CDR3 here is CASSWEGETQYF. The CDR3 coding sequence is TGTGCCAGCAGCTGGGAGGGGGAGACCCAGTACTTC.

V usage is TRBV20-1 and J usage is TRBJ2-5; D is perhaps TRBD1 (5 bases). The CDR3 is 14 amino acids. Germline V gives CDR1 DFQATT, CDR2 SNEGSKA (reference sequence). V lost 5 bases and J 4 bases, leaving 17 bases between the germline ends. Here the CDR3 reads CSAPRPTGAETQYF. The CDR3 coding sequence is TGCAGTGCTCCGAGACCCACTGGGGCAGAGACCCAGTACTTC.

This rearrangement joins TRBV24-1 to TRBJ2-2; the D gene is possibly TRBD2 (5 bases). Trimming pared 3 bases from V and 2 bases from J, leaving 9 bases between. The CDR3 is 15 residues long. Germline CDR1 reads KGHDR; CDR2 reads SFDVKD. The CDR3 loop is CATSDNRLNTGELFF. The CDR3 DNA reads TGTGCCACCAGTGATAACAGACTAAACACCGGGGAGCTGTTTTTT.

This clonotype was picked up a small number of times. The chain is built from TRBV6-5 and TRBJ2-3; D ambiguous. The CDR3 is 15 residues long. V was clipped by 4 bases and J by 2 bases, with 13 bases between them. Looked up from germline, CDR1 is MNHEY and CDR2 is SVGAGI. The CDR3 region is CASSSPDGFTDTQYF. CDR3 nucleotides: TGTGCCAGCAGTTCCCCGGACGGCTTCACAGATACGCAGTATTTT.

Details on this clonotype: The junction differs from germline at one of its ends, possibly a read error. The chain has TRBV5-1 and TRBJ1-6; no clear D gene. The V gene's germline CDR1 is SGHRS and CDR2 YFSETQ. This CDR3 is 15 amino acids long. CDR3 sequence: CSSSHSGPSNSPLHF. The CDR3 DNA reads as TGCTCCAGCAGCCATTCGGGTCCCAGTAATTCACCCCTCCACTTT.

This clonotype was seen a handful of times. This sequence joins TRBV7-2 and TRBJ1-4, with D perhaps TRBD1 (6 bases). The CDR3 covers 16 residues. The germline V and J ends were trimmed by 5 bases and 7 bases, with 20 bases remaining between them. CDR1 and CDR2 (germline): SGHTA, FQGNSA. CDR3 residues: CASSPLPMGAGEKLFF. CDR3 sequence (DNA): TGTGCCAGCAGCCCCCTTCCGATGGGGGCGGGTGAAAAACTGTTTTTT.

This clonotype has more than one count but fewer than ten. DNA of the CDR3: TGTGCCAGCAGCAATTTTTACAGGGGCGACAATGAGCAGTTCTTC. It encodes CASSNFYRGDNEQFF. The genes are TRBV5-5 and TRBJ2-1; 7 bases match TRBD1. Trimming removed 4 bases from V and 5 bases from J; junction bases left unmatched: 9. Germline assignment: CDR1 SGHKS and CDR2 YYEKEE (reference sequence). There are 15 residues in the CDR3.

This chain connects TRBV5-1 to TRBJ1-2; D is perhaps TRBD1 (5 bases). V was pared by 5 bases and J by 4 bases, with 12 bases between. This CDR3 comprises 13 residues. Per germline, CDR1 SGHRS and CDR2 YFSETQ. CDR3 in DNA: TGCGCCAGCAGTTCAGGGTCCGGCTATGGCTACACCTTC. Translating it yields CASSSGSGYGYTF. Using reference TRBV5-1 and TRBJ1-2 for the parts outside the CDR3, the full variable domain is KAGVTQTPRYLIKTRGQQVTLSCSPISGHRSVSWYQQTPGQGLQFLFEYFSETQRNKGNFPGRFSGRQFSNSRSEMNVSTLELGDSALYLCASSSGSGYGYTFGSGTRLTVV.

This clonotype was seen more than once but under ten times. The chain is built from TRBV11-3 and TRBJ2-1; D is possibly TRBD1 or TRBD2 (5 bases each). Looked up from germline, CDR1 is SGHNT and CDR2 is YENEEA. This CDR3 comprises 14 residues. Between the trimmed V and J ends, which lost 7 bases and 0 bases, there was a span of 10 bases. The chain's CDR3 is CASTRESSYNEQFF. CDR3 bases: TGTGCCAGCACCAGGGAGAGCTCCTACAATGAGCAGTTCTTC.

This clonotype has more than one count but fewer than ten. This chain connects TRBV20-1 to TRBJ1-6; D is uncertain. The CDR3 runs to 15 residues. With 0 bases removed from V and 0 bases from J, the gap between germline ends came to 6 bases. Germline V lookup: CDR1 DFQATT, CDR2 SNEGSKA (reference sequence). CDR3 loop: CSARDSSSYNSPLHF. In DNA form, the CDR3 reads TGCAGTGCTAGAGACAGTAGCTCCTATAATTCACCCCTCCACTTT.

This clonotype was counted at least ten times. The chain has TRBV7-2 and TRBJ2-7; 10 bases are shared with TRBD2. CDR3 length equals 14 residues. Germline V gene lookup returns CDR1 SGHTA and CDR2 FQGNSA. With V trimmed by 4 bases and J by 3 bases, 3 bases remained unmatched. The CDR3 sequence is CASSWGLANYEQYF. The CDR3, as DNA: TGTGCCAGCAGCTGGGGACTAGCGAACTACGAGCAGTACTTC.

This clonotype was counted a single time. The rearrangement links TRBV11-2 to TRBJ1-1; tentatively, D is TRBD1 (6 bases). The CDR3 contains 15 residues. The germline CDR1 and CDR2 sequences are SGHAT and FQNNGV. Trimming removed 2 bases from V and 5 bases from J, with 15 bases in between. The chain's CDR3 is CASSLRSGGLTEAFF. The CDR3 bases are TGTGCCAGCAGCTTACGTTCGGGGGGGCTTACTGAAGCTTTCTTT. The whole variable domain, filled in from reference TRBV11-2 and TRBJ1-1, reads EAGVAQSPRYKIIEKRQSVAFWCNPISGHATLYWYQQILGQGPKLLIQFQNNGVVDDSQLPKDRFSAERLKGVDSTLKIQPAKLEDSAVYLCASSLRSGGLTEAFFGQGTRLTVV.

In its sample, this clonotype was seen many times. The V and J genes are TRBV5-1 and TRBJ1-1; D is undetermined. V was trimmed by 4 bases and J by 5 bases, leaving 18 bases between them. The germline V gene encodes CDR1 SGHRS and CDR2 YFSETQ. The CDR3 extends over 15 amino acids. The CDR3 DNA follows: TGCGCCAGCAGCGCCATGGCGGCAGGTCCAACTGAAGCTTTCTTT. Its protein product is CASSAMAAGPTEAFF.

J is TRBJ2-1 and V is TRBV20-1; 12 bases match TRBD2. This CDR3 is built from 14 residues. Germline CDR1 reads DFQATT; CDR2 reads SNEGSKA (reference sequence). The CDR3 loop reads CSAGLAGRGNEQFF. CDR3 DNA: TGCAGCGCTGGACTAGCGGGAAGAGGAAATGAGCAGTTCTTC.

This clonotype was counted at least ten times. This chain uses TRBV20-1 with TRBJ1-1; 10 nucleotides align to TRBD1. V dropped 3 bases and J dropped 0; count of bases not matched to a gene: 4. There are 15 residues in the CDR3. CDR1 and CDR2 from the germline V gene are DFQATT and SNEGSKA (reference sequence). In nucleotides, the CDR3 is TGCAGTGCTAGTGGGACAGGGGTAGTGAACACTGAAGCTTTCTTT. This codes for CSASGTGVVNTEAFF.